This TCR beta chain came from a study of regulatory T cells in long-lasting Graves disease. Study summary: Persistent cases were those of Graves' disease that involved over 5 years of antithyroid drugs with positive TSH receptor antibodies.

This clonotype was detected many times. Its antigen remains unknown. To make TCR beta libraries, researchers used iRepertoire HTBI primers and Arm-PCR of CDR3 regions. MiXCR, applied by TCRdb to the multiplex PCR reads, yields one record per CDR3 protein. Of 360,000 or so distinct CDR3 sequences listed, about 23% are singletons. Study results and caveats: Tissue studied was limited to peripheral blood, excluding thyroid tissue. Persistent disease showed a preference for TRBV28, TRBJ1-2 and TRBJ2-5.

Indicated time point: persistent/refractory GD, antithyroid drugs over 5 years with positive TRAb. PBMCs provided the RNA from which the TCR library was made. The CDR3 contains 17 residues. The V segment lost 4 bases and the J segment 2 bases; nucleotides outside the gene matches: 6. Germline CDR1 and CDR2: MDHEN and SYDVKM. This sequence was found in a woman in her thirties or forties with Graves disease. The chain uses TRBV28 and TRBJ2-6; TRBD1 matches at 9 bases. The sequencing used peripheral blood mononuclear cells (PBMCs), collected when the disease was refractory, from a patient treated with antithyroid drugs. In DNA, the CDR3 is TGTGCCAGCAGTTCACCTTACAGGGGGCCTGGGGCCAACGTCCTGACTTTC. Its protein product is CASSSPYRGPGANVLTF.